This T cell receptor (beta chain) stems from a study of metastatic and nonmetastatic thyroid tumors. Notes on the study in general: For both blood and tumor, malignant thyroid tumors reportedly showed significantly higher TCR beta diversity than benign nodules did.

This clone appeared many times. Its antigen is unidentified. Via MiXCR, TCRdb re-called the PCR reads. The sample lists over 25,000 clones; about 15% were seen once. All patients were untreated before thyroid surgery. The V end was cut by 4 bases, the J end by 4 bases, with 10 bases between. This CDR3 contains 13 residues. Germline assignment: CDR1 LGHDT and CDR2 YNNKEL (reference sequence). Sequencing input: blood. The TCR comes from a female donor with papillary thyroid cancer or a benign thyroid nodule (not recorded which). Some clones in this sample may be carry-over from other donors' samples. The V call is TRBV3-1, the J call TRBJ1-2, with D uncertain. The CDR3 sequence is CASSPRQGYGYTF. Written as DNA, the CDR3 is TGTGCCAGCAGCCCCCGGCAAGGCTATGGCTACACCTTC.